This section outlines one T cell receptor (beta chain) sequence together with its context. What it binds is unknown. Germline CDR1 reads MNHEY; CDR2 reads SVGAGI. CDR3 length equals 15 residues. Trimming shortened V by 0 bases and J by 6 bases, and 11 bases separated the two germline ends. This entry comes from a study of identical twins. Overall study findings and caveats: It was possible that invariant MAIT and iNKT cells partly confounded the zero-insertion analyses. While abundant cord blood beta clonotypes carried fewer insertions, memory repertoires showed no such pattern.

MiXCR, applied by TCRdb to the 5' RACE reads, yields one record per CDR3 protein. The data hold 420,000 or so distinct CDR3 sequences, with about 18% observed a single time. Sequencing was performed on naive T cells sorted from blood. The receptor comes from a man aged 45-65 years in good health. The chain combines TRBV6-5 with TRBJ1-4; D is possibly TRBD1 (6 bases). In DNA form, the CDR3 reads TGTGCCAGCAGTTACTCTTCAGGGGCCTATGAAAAACTGTTTTTT. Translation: CASSYSSGAYEKLFF.